This section outlines one T cell receptor (beta chain) sequence together with its context. Donors in the study were healthy people who gave bone marrow. The sample comes from a study of cytomegalovirus exposure and HLA in healthy donors. Germline V lookup: CDR1 SGHNT, CDR2 YYREEE (reference sequence). The CDR3 extends over 15 amino acids. V trimming: 4 bases; J trimming: 3 bases; junction bases outside the gene matches: 9. Vbeta (60) and Jbeta (13) primers were used in the PCR. Profiling relied on immunoSEQ multiplex PCR, and the TCRdb table lists in-frame clones only, not all of them. The sample lists about 43,000 clones, under 70% occurring once.

What was sequenced was PBMCs. The chain couples TRBV5-4 to TRBJ2-7, with 8 bases fitting TRBD1. The sequence was collected from a man between 60 and 75 years old in good health and CMV-seropositive. The CDR3 DNA follows: TGTGCCAGCAGCGCCAGCACAGGGGGTATCTACGAGCAGTACTTC. As protein: CASSASTGGIYEQYF.